The rows below give T cell receptor beta chains drawn from one sample of a study of cytomegalovirus exposure and HLA in healthy donors. Method: immunoSEQ multiplex PCR; TCRdb's copy keeps in-frame clones and lacks some. The sample has over 150,000 clones; roughly 86% are singletons. Sequencing input: PBMCs. Every receptor here comes from a girl aged 5-17 years in good health and CMV-seropositive. The CDR3 runs from the conserved cysteine through the conserved F or W.

j_gene	v_gene	CDR3aa
TRBJ1-1	TRBV2	CAGQSGGTEAFF
TRBJ2-1	TRBV5-5	CASSFGLTSYNEQFF
TRBJ1-4	TRBV19	CASSIPTGRSEKLFF
TRBJ1-1	TRBV5-4	CASSSPLAGLGTEAFF
TRBJ2-7	TRBV7-9	CASRGLEGSYEQYF
TRBJ2-7	TRBV6-5	CASSPPLGGEQYF
TRBJ2-1	TRBV7-9	CASSTGTSGYNEQFF
TRBJ2-5	TRBV11-3	CASSPLAGAQETQYF
TRBJ1-4	TRBV27	CASSLWMGTSQEKLFF
TRBJ1-5	TRBV27	CASAEGANPDQPQHF
TRBJ1-2	TRBV9	CASSSGGGGYTF
TRBJ2-3	TRBV15	CATSTERGTDTQYF
TRBJ2-7	TRBV6-5	CASSYVGGDSYEQYF
TRBJ1-2	TRBV27	CASRLQAPNYGYTF
TRBJ1-1	TRBV9	CASSPRTGGMNTEAFF
TRBJ2-4	TRBV4-1	CASSQLGGIAKNIQYF
TRBJ1-2	TRBV7-9	CASFGGGQGYTF
TRBJ1-2	TRBV6-5	CASSRQGKGGGYTF
TRBJ1-2	TRBV20-1	CSARQGHGYTF
TRBJ2-5	TRBV5-1	CASSSGVLAVQETQYF
TRBJ2-3	TRBV9	CASSVAGGVTDTQYF
TRBJ1-2	TRBV28	CASHKQGYYGYTF
TRBJ2-1	TRBV29-1	CSVGLAVVWDEQFF
TRBJ1-5	TRBV5-6	CASSWGDQPQHF
TRBJ1-1	TRBV6-1	CASSGTVLNTEAFF
TRBJ1-6	TRBV27	CASSVTGANAAPLHF
TRBJ2-5	TRBV5-1	CASSLGGVPSRETQYF
TRBJ1-6	TRBV15	CATSRGQNSPLHF
TRBJ2-5	TRBV11-2	CASSLSDRQGVLQETQYF
TRBJ1-2	TRBV6-1	CASSEEENRGGGYGYTF
TRBJ1-3	TRBV6-6	CASSSTGWRGNTIYF
TRBJ2-2	TRBV2	CASSEESRLAGTAGELFF
TRBJ2-1	TRBV2	CASRRTSGGPSEQFF